The next 19 T cell receptor beta chains were all read from a single sample in a study of tumor-infiltrating lymphocytes in primary liver carcinoma. The blood RNA (from unsorted whole blood) was obtained, and germline DNA was also extracted. A constant-region primer served to make TCR beta cDNA from about 500 ng total RNA. Three rounds of nested multiplex PCR with slightly modified ARM-PCR produced TCR beta libraries. Forward primers for TRBV1-TRBV30 and a C-beta reverse primer served the first two PCR rounds, at 10 cycles each. Each CDR3 protein gets one entry after TCRdb re-called the multiplex PCR reads with MiXCR. Seen here are some 180,000 distinct CDR3 sequences, about 60% observed once, and the top ten hold less than 75%. Sequences were obtained from peripheral blood. Receptors originate from a man in his forties with primary liver carcinoma and hepatitis B virus infection.

This clonotype was counted between two and nine times. The chain couples TRBV6-6 to TRBJ2-1, with D unresolved. The V end lost 2 bases, the J end lost 2 bases, and 7 bases lay between the germline ends. The CDR3 length is 14 residues. Germline V gene data show CDR1 as MNHNY and CDR2 as SVGAGI (reference sequence). CDR3 residues: CASSYPPTYNEQFF. The CDR3 DNA follows: TGTGCCAGCAGTTACCCCCCGACCTACAATGAGCAGTTCTTC.

Remarks on this clonotype: A read error may produce the germline difference seen at one junction end. The chain is built from TRBV4-2 and TRBJ2-4, with D uncertain. The CDR3 extends over 15 amino acids. Germline CDR1 LGHNA, CDR2 YNFKEQ. CDR3 coding DNA: TGCGCCAGCAGTCTAAGGTACGCGTTGGAAAACATTCAGTACTTC. This gives the protein CASSLRYALENIQYF.

Remarks on this clonotype: With a much larger clone just one base away, this may be a read error. V gene TRBV6-5 combines with J gene TRBJ2-3; 7 bases fit TRBD2. The germline V gene has CDR1 MNHEY and CDR2 SVGAGI. V gave up 4 bases and J gave up 5 bases; unmatched junction bases: 9. This CDR3 region has 15 residues. The CDR3 region has the DNA TGTGCCAGCAGTTTAGGGACTAACGGGAGAGATACGCAGTATTTT. Protein product: CASSLGTNGRDTQYF.

V usage is TRBV14 and J usage is TRBJ2-3; TRBD2 agrees at 11 bases. CDR3 size: 18 residues. V trimming: 0 bases; J trimming: 4 bases; junction bases outside the gene matches: 9. CDR1 SGHDN and CDR2 FVKESK come from the germline V gene. Here the CDR3 reads CASSQDNRLAGGPDTQYF. The DNA for the CDR3 is TGTGCCAGCAGCCAAGATAATCGGCTAGCGGGAGGACCAGATACGCAGTATTTT.

This clonotype has a handful of counts. The CDR3 loop reads CASSYSEIDGYEQFF. The CDR3 bases are TGTGCCAGCAGTTACTCGGAGATAGATGGGTATGAGCAGTTCTTC. The rearrangement uses TRBV6-6 and TRBJ2-1, with D uncertain. V was shortened by 0 bases and J by 8 bases, with 14 bases between the two germline ends. Germline values: CDR1 MNHNY, CDR2 SVGAGI (reference sequence). CDR3 length: 15 residues.

This clonotype was found a few times. J is TRBJ2-2 and V is TRBV6-5; no clear D gene. Trimming took off 7 bases at V and 7 bases at J, with 13 bases between the two ends. The CDR3 is made up of 13 amino acids. Per germline, CDR1 MNHEY and CDR2 SVGAGI. The CDR3 loop reads CASTPDGDGELFF. The CDR3 nucleotides read TGTGCCAGCACCCCGGACGGAGACGGGGAGCTGTTTTTT.

This clonotype was seen repeatedly, ten times or more. The rearrangement joins TRBV29-1 to TRBJ1-1; D gene uncertain. CDR3 size: 11 residues. The V gene lost 6 bases and the J gene lost 10 bases, with 15 bases spanning the gap. Germline loops: CDR1 SQVTM, CDR2 ANQGSEA. CDR3 residues: CSVALDKGAFF. The CDR3 bases are TGCAGCGTCGCTCTAGATAAGGGAGCTTTCTTT.

The chain is built from TRBV6-4 and TRBJ2-1, with 10 bases matching TRBD2. Trimming at V came to 4 bases and at J to 0 bases, leaving 6 bases not matched to a gene. CDR1 MRHNA and CDR2 SNTAGT come from the germline V gene. This CDR3 is 17 amino acids long. CDR3 DNA sequence: TGTGCCAGCAGTGCTAGCGGGAGAACGGGCTCCTACAATGAGCAGTTCTTC. The encoded protein is CASSASGRTGSYNEQFF.

V usage is TRBV5-1 and J usage is TRBJ1-2; 10 bases align to TRBD1. The CDR3 contains 15 residues. CDR1 is SGHRS and CDR2 is YFSETQ in the germline V gene. V shed 4 bases and J 6 bases; nucleotides not matched to a gene: 9. In DNA, the CDR3 is TGCGCCAGCAGCCTGAGGGTCGGGACAGGGGATGGCTACACCTTC. Protein sequence: CASSLRVGTGDGYTF.

The count of this clonotype is one. The rearrangement uses TRBV11-1 and TRBJ2-5; D is undetermined. Germline lookup yields CDR1 SGHAT and CDR2 FQDESV (reference sequence). The germline V and J ends were trimmed by 5 bases and 5 bases, with 12 bases remaining between them. CDR3 size: 13 residues. The CDR3 is CASSSARVETQYF. The CDR3 region has the DNA TGTGCCAGCAGCAGTGCTAGAGTCGAGACCCAGTACTTC.

A word on this clonotype: This CDR3 fails to terminate in the conserved phenylalanine or tryptophan, so it likely reflects a read error. The rearrangement joins TRBV29-1 to TRBJ2-7; a weak D match, TRBD1 (5 bases). The CDR3 spans 11 residues. Per germline, CDR1 SQVTM and CDR2 ANQGSEA. CDR3 sequence reads: CSVRKGYDQYS. The CDR3 coding sequence is TGCAGCGTTAGAAAGGGGTACGATCAGTACTCC.

In its sample, this clonotype was seen many times. The genes are TRBV11-2 and TRBJ2-2, with TRBD2 matching 11 bases. V trimming: 5 bases; J trimming: 4 bases; junction bases outside the gene matches: 0. The germline CDR1 and CDR2 sequences are SGHAT and FQNNGV. This CDR3 is built from 14 residues. The CDR3 protein is CASSLAGGTGELFF. The CDR3 DNA is TGTGCCAGCAGCCTAGCGGGGGGCACCGGGGAGCTGTTTTTT.

Of note for this clonotype: A junction end diverges from the germline sequence, so it may reflect a read error. This chain joins TRBV11-2 and TRBJ2-7; tentatively, D is TRBD2 (6 bases). CDR3 length: 14 amino acids. Germline V gene sequence: CDR1 SGHAT, CDR2 FQNNGV. CDR3: CASTPGLNSYKQYF. DNA of the CDR3: TGTGCCAGCACCCCGGGACTCAACTCCTACAAGCAGTACTTC.

Concerning this clonotype: A read error may produce the germline difference seen at one junction end. This chain links TRBV14 with TRBJ2-2; TRBD2 matches 8 bases. The CDR3 loop spans 14 amino acids. The germline CDR1 and CDR2 sequences are SGHDN and FVKESK. This chain's CDR3 is CASSPREGGGQLFF. The CDR3 bases are TGTGCCAGCAGCCCCCGGGAGGGCGGCGGGCAGCTGTTTTTT.

The chain couples TRBV12-3 or TRBV12-4 to TRBJ2-7; the D gene could be TRBD1 or TRBD2 (5 bases each). The CDR3 loop spans 12 amino acids. Trimming took off 8 bases at V and 5 bases at J, with 13 bases between the two ends. DNA for the CDR3: TGTGCCAGCGGCGGCCTGGGGGACGAGCAGTACTTC. This gives the protein CASGGLGDEQYF.

This clonotype was picked up a small number of times. A read error may produce the germline difference seen at one junction end. This rearrangement joins TRBV5-6 to TRBJ2-7; D uncertain. The CDR3 is made up of 12 amino acids. Germline V gives CDR1 SGHDT, CDR2 YYEEEE. CDR3: CAGSLTVYEQYF. The DNA for the CDR3 is TGTGCCGGCAGCTTAACGGTTTACGAGCAGTACTTC.

This clonotype was recorded a few times. The genes are TRBV10-3 and TRBJ2-1, with D possibly matching TRBD2 (5 bases). CDR3 length: 16 amino acids. Trimming took off 3 bases at V and 1 base at J, with 13 bases between the two ends. Germline V gene data show CDR1 as ENHRY and CDR2 as SYGVKD. The CDR3 nucleotides are TGTGCCATCAGTGACATAGGAGGTTGGTCCTACAATGAGCAGTTCTTC. Translated: CAISDIGGWSYNEQFF.

This clonotype has just one count. At one of its ends the junction is not consistent with the germline gene, which may arise from a read error. The chain joins TRBV11-2 to TRBJ2-5; maybe TRBD1 (5 bases). This CDR3 region has 15 residues. Per germline, CDR1 SGHAT and CDR2 FQNNGV. Here the CDR3 reads CASCLGAAISETQYF. CDR3 nucleotides: TGTGCCAGCTGCTTAGGGGCTGCTATATCAGAGACCCAGTACTTC.

On this clonotype itself: With a much larger clone just one base away, this may be a read error. The chain combines TRBV12-3 or TRBV12-4 with TRBJ2-7, with a possible D match to TRBD1 (5 bases). The CDR3 loop spans 13 amino acids. CDR3 amino acids: CASTLKGAYKQYF. CDR3 DNA sequence: TGTGCCAGCACCCTTAAAGGGGCCTACAAGCAGTACTTC.